The 21 T cell receptor beta chains below all came from one sample that was sequenced in a study of T cells in localized non-small cell lung cancer. TCRdb keeps only in-frame clones here, not all; method: immunoSEQ multiplex PCR. Counted here are 20,000 to 25,000 clones, less than 90% occurring once; the ten biggest clones make up 12% to 15%. Sample: peripheral blood, taken before any cancer treatment. The receptors stem from an older female donor with stage I lung adenocarcinoma.

This sequence joins TRBV5-1 and TRBJ2-5, with no clear D. The CDR3 length is 14 residues. The V gene lost 1 base and the J gene lost 1 base, with 8 bases spanning the gap. CDR1 is SGHRS and CDR2 is YFSETQ in the germline V gene. The DNA of the CDR3 is TGCGCCAGCAGCTTGCGGTGGGGCCAAGAGACCCAGTACTTC. This gives the protein CASSLRWGQETQYF. Variable domain in full (rest from reference TRBV5-1 and TRBJ2-5): KAGVTQTPRYLIKTRGQQVTLSCSPISGHRSVSWYQQTPGQGLQFLFEYFSETQRNKGNFPGRFSGRQFSNSRSEMNVSTLELGDSALYLCASSLRWGQETQYFGPGTRLLVL.

The chain links TRBV2 to TRBJ1-2, with 7 bases matching TRBD1. Per the germline V gene, CDR1 is SNHLY and CDR2 is FYNNEI. The CDR3 totals 16 residues. Unmatched junction bases numbered 17, after V lost 6 bases and J lost 7 bases. CDR3 residues: CASSARGGAQQRGYTF. As DNA, the CDR3 is TGTGCCAGCAGCGCCAGGGGGGGGGCGCAGCAACGTGGCTACACCTTC.

The chain is built from TRBV7-6 and TRBJ2-3; 8 nucleotides agree with TRBD1. The V gene's germline CDR1 is SGHVS and CDR2 FNYEAQ. The ends lost 5 bases at V and 0 bases at J; junction bases unmatched: 7. The CDR3 runs to 16 residues. In DNA, the CDR3 is TGTGCCAGCAGCCCCGCTGGGACAGGAAGCACAGATACGCAGTATTTT. Its protein product is CASSPAGTGSTDTQYF. Based on the CDR3 plus reference TRBV7-6 and TRBJ2-3, the full variable domain is GAGVSQSPRYKVTKRGQDVALRCDPISGHVSLYWYRQALGQGPEFLTYFNYEAQQDKSGLPNDRFSAERPEGSISTLTIQRTEQRDSAMYRCASSPAGTGSTDTQYFGPGTRLTVL.

The rearrangement links TRBV6-1 to TRBJ1-1; D perhaps matches TRBD1 (5 bases). The CDR3 is 14 amino acids. CDR1 and CDR2 from the germline V gene are MNHNS and SASEGT. V lost 7 bases to trimming and J lost 4 bases, with 16 bases between them. The CDR3 bases are TGTGCCAGCATATCAGGGAGTTTGACCACTGAAGCTTTCTTT. Translated: CASISGSLTTEAFF.

The table lists this clone with a few counts. The chain is built from TRBV18 and TRBJ1-3; D call uncertain. The CDR3 is 14 amino acids. V lost 1 base, J lost 6 bases, and 10 bases lay in between. The germline V gene has CDR1 KGHSH and CDR2 LQKENI. The CDR3 protein is CASSPLADLNTIYF. CDR3 in DNA: TGTGCCAGCTCACCACTGGCAGATTTAAACACCATATATTTT.

The chain links TRBV6-1 to TRBJ1-1, with D possibly being TRBD1 (6 bases). V was cut by 4 bases and J by 4 bases, with 16 bases left in between. CDR1 and CDR2 (germline): MNHNS, SASEGT. CDR3 length: 15 amino acids. The CDR3 bases are TGTGCCAGCAGTGTATGGGGGGCGCAATCCACTGAAGCTTTCTTT. This codes for CASSVWGAQSTEAFF.

The rearrangement links TRBV5-1 to TRBJ2-3, with 7 bases matching TRBD2. The germline V gene encodes CDR1 SGHRS and CDR2 YFSETQ. The CDR3 contains 15 residues. Losses at the gene ends were 3 bases for V and 8 bases for J; bases not matched to a gene: 12. CDR3 nucleotide sequence: TGCGCCAGCAGCTCCGGGGGGACGGCTACTCCTACGCAGTATTTT. Amino acid sequence: CASSSGGTATPTQYF.

The CDR3 region has the DNA TGTGCCAGCAGCCAGAGGGGACAGGGGGCTACCTACGAGCAGTACTTC. This encodes CASSQRGQGATYEQYF. The chain employs TRBV4-2 and TRBJ2-7; 12 bases agree with TRBD1. CDR1 LGHNA and CDR2 YNFKEQ come from the germline V gene. Trimming removed 3 bases from V and 2 bases from J; junction bases left unmatched: 5. The CDR3 extends over 16 amino acids.

V gene TRBV29-1 combines with J gene TRBJ2-1; D is perhaps TRBD2 (7 bases). Germline assignment: CDR1 SQVTM and CDR2 ANQGSEA. CDR3 size: 16 residues. The V gene lost 3 bases and the J gene lost 7 bases, with 22 bases spanning the gap. CDR3 loop: CSVEGGPSDPLNEQFF. In DNA, the CDR3 is TGCAGCGTTGAGGGGGGGCCAAGCGACCCACTTAATGAGCAGTTCTTC.

This chain connects TRBV27 to TRBJ2-1; 8 bases align to TRBD1. In germline, CDR1 is MNHEY, CDR2 SMNVEV (reference sequence). CDR3 length equals 14 residues. Trimming took 5 bases from V and 2 from J; bases not matched to a gene: 2. The CDR3 spells CASSGQGPYNEQFF. The CDR3 bases are TGTGCCAGCAGTGGACAGGGCCCCTACAATGAGCAGTTCTTC.

This clone came up once. The rearrangement links TRBV2 to TRBJ2-5, with a tentative D call TRBD1 (6 bases). The CDR3 covers 13 residues. V gave up 3 bases and J gave up 4 bases, with 9 bases separating them. Per germline, CDR1 SNHLY and CDR2 FYNNEI. CDR3 DNA: TGTGCCAGCAGTGAGCAGGGGCGAGAGACCCAGTACTTC. Its protein is CASSEQGRETQYF.

This clone was detected only a few times. V usage is TRBV27 and J usage is TRBJ1-2; D ambiguous. V was trimmed by 6 bases and J by 7 bases, leaving 18 bases between them. Germline lookup yields CDR1 MNHEY and CDR2 SMNVEV (reference sequence). This CDR3 comprises 14 residues. CDR3 protein: CASRPGDLWGGYTF. CDR3 DNA sequence: TGTGCCAGCAGGCCAGGAGACCTATGGGGTGGCTACACCTTC.

The V and J genes are TRBV29-1 and TRBJ1-1; D unclear. V lost 5 bases and J lost 5, with 6 bases in between. The germline gives CDR1 SQVTM, CDR2 ANQGSEA. The CDR3 has 10 residues. The CDR3 coding sequence is TGCAGCGTTCCGTGGACTGAAGCTTTCTTT. This encodes CSVPWTEAFF.

The chain is built from TRBV27 and TRBJ2-5, with a weak D call TRBD2 (6 bases). Looked up from germline, CDR1 is MNHEY and CDR2 is SMNVEV (reference sequence). V lost 5 bases to trimming and J lost 1 base, with 17 bases between them. This CDR3 is built from 16 residues. CDR3 nucleotide sequence: TGTGCCAGCAGTCGGGGAGGAGGAGGCGTCCAAGAGACCCAGTACTTC. The encoded protein is CASSRGGGGVQETQYF.

The chain recombines TRBV19 with TRBJ1-1; D is ambiguous. Germline V CDR1 and CDR2: LNHDA, SQIVND (reference sequence). The V and J ends lost 2 bases and 5 bases respectively, with 6 bases between them. This CDR3 has 12 amino acids. The CDR3 DNA follows: TGTGCCAGTAGTATAAGCAAGACTGAAGCTTTCTTT. Its protein is CASSISKTEAFF.

The chain joins TRBV7-3 to TRBJ2-1; D not resolved. This CDR3 has 13 amino acids. Germline-derived CDR1 and CDR2 are SGHTA and FQGTGA. The ends were cut back, 2 bases at V and 10 bases at J, with 12 bases in the middle. The CDR3 nucleotides are TGTGCCAGCAGCTTATGGGCCCGGGCCGAGCAGTTCTTC. It specifies CASSLWARAEQFF. Full variable domain (remainder filled in from reference TRBV7-3 and TRBJ2-1): GAGVSQTPSNKVTEKGKYVELRCDPISGHTALYWYRQSLGQGPEFLIYFQGTGAADDSGLPNDRFFAVRPEGSVSTLKIQRTERGDSAVYLCASSLWARAEQFFGPGTRLTVL.

On this clone: A read error may account for a junction end that differs from germline. The chain has TRBV6-1 and TRBJ2-7, with D perhaps matching TRBD2 (7 bases). Germline CDR1 is MNHNS and CDR2 is SASEGT. The CDR3 spans 12 residues. DNA of the CDR3: TGTGCCAGCAGTTTTATAGGGGGACTACCAGTCTTC. Its protein product is CASSFIGGLPVF.

This rearrangement joins TRBV19 to TRBJ1-1; possible D gene TRBD1, 6 bases. The length of the CDR3 is 14 residues. CDR1 LNHDA and CDR2 SQIVND come from the germline V gene (reference sequence). Trimming took off 3 bases at V and 4 bases at J, with 12 bases between the two ends. For the CDR3, the DNA is TGTGCCAGTAGTATCCCCGAACAGGGCACTGAAGCTTTCTTT. Encoded protein: CASSIPEQGTEAFF.

J is TRBJ2-1 and V is TRBV6-5; D is possibly TRBD2 (6 bases). The CDR3 is 12 amino acids. CDR1 and CDR2 from the germline V gene are MNHEY and SVGAGI. The CDR3 DNA follows: TGTGCGACAAATGCAGGGAGGTATGAGCAGTTCTTC. This encodes CATNAGRYEQFF.

The CDR3 region has the DNA TGCAGCGTTCAAAGAGGGGGCTTGGCTGAAGCTTTCTTT. It yields the protein CSVQRGGLAEAFF. The V and J genes are TRBV29-1 and TRBJ1-1; 7 nucleotides align to TRBD1. From germline, CDR1 is SQVTM and CDR2 ANQGSEA. The CDR3 has 13 residues. J was trimmed by 6 bases and V by 5 bases; bases with no gene match: 9. The full variable domain, in which reference TRBV29-1 and TRBJ1-1 provide the parts outside the CDR3, is SAVISQKPSRDICQRGTSLTIQCQVDSQVTMMFWYRQQPGQSLTLIATANQGSEATYESGFVIDKFPISRPNLTFSTLTVSNMSPEDSSIYLCSVQRGGLAEAFFGQGTRLTVV.

The chain joins TRBV5-1 to TRBJ2-7; D may be TRBD2 (5 bases). V gave up 0 bases and J gave up 3 bases, with 13 bases separating them. The CDR3 is 15 residues long. In germline, CDR1 is SGHRS, CDR2 YFSETQ. This chain's CDR3 is CASSLEKTGNYEQYF. CDR3 nucleotide sequence: TGCGCCAGCAGCTTGGAAAAGACGGGGAACTACGAGCAGTACTTC.